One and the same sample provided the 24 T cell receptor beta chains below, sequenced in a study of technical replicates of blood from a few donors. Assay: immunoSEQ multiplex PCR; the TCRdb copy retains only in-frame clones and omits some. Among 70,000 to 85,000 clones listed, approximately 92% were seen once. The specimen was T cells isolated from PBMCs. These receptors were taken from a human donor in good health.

The CDR3 here is CASSEVTGATYNEQFF. DNA for the CDR3: TGCGCCAGCAGCGAAGTAACAGGGGCTACCTACAATGAGCAGTTCTTC. The chain employs TRBV4-1 and TRBJ2-1, with 7 bases lining up with TRBD1. The CDR3 covers 16 residues. V was clipped by 5 bases and J by 2 bases; unmatched bases: 9. Germline values: CDR1 MGHRA, CDR2 YSYEKL.

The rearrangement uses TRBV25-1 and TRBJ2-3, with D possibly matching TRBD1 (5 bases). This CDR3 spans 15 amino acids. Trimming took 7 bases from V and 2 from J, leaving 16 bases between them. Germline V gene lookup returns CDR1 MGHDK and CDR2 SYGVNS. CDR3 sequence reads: CASTSQGHFTDTQYF. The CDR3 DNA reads TGTGCCAGCACCAGCCAAGGACACTTCACAGATACGCAGTATTTT. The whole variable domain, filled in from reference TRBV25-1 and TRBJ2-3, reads EADIYQTPRYLVIGTGKKITLECSQTMGHDKMYWYQQDPGMELHLIHYSYGVNSTEKGDLSSESTVSRIRTEHFPLTLESARPSHTSQYLCASTSQGHFTDTQYFGPGTRLTVL.

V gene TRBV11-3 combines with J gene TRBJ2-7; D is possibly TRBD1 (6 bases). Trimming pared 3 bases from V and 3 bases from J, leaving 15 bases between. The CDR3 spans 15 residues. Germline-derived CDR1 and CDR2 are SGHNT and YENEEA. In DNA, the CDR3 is TGTGCCAGCAGCTTTGGACAGCCGGAACTCTACGAGCAGTACTTC. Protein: CASSFGQPELYEQYF.

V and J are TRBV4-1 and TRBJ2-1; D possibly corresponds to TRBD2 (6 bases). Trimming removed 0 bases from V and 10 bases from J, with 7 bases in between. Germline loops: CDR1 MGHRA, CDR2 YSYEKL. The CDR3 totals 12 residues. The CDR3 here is CASSQDRGEQFF. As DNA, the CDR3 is TGCGCCAGCAGCCAAGACCGGGGGGAGCAGTTCTTC.

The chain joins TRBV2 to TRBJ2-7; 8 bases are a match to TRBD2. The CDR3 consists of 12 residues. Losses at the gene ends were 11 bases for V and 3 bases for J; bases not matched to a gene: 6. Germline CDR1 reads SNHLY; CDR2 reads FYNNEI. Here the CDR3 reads CAVTGGGYEQYF. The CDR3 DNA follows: TGTGCCGTCACGGGAGGGGGCTACGAGCAGTACTTC.

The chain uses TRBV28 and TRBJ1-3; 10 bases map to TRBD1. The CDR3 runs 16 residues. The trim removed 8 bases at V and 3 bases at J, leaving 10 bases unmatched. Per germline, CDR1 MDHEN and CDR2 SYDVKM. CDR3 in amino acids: CASETGGILGGNTIYF. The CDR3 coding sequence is TGTGCCAGCGAGACAGGGGGCATCTTGGGTGGAAACACCATATATTTT. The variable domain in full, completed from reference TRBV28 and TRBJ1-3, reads DVKVTQSSRYLVKRTGEKVFLECVQDMDHENMFWYRQDPGLGLRLIYFSYDVKMKEKGDIPEGYSVSREKKERFSLILESASTNQTSMYLCASETGGILGGNTIYFGEGSWLTVV.

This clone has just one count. Here the CDR3 reads CASSSTTGQGQNIQYF. The DNA of the CDR3 is TGTGCCAGCAGTTCCACAACCGGACAGGGACAAAACATTCAGTACTTC. V and J are TRBV6-6 and TRBJ2-4; 8 bases are shared with TRBD1. CDR3 size: 16 residues. The junction had 10 bases not matched to a gene; V was cut back by 4 bases and J by 5 bases. Germline V gives CDR1 MNHNY, CDR2 SVGAGI (reference sequence).

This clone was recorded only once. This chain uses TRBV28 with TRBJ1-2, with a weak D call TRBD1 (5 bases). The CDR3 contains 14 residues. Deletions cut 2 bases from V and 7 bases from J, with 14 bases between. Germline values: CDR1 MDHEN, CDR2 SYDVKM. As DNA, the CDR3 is TGTGCCAGCAGTTTAGGGGCTCCAGTAGCTGGCTACACCTTC. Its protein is CASSLGAPVAGYTF.

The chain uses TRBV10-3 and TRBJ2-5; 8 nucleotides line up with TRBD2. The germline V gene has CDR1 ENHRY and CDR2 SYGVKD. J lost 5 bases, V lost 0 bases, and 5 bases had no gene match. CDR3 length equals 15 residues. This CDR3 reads CAISESAGGGETQYF. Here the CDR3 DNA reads TGTGCCATCAGTGAGTCGGCGGGAGGAGGGGAGACCCAGTACTTC.

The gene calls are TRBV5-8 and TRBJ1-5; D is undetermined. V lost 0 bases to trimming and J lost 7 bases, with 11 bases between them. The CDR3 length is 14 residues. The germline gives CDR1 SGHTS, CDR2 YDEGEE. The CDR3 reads CASSLGSLVQPQHF. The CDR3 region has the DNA TGTGCCAGCAGCTTGGGGTCACTGGTACAGCCCCAGCATTTT.

Here the CDR3 DNA reads TGTGCCAGCAGCTTGGAAGCCCGGGAGCTGTTTTTT. Translating gives CASSLEARELFF. The chain couples TRBV5-6 to TRBJ2-2; no definite D call. The germline V gene encodes CDR1 SGHDT and CDR2 YYEEEE. Trimming pared 0 bases from V and 9 bases from J, leaving 6 bases between. There are 12 residues in the CDR3. The variable domain in full, completed from reference TRBV5-6 and TRBJ2-2, reads DAGVTQSPTHLIKTRGQQVTLRCSPKSGHDTVSWYQQALGQGPQFIFQYYEEEERQRGNFPDRFSGHQFPNYSSELNVNALLLGDSALYLCASSLEARELFFGEGSRLTVL.

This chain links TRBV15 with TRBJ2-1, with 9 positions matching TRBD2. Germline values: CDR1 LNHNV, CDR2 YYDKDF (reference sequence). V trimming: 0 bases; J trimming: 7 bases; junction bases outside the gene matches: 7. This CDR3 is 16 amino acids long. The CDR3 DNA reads TGTGCCACCAGCAGAGATCTAGCGGGATGGGGGAATGAGCAGTTCTTC. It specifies CATSRDLAGWGNEQFF.

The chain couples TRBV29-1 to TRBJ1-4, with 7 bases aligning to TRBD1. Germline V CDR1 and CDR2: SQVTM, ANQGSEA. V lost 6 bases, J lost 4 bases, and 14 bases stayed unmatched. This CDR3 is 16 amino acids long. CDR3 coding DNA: TGCAGCGTCAGAGGATACCCGGGACAGTATAATGAAAAACTGTTTTTT. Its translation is CSVRGYPGQYNEKLFF.

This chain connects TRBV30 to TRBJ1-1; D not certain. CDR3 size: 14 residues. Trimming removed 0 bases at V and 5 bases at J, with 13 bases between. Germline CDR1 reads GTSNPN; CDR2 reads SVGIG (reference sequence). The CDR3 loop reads CAWSVNHYGTEAFF. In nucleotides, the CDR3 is TGTGCCTGGAGTGTGAATCACTACGGGACTGAAGCTTTCTTT. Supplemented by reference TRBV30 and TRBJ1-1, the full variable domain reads SQTIHQWPATLVQPVGSPLSLECTVEGTSNPNLYWYRQAAGRGLQLLFYSVGIGQISSEVPQNLSASRPQDRQFILSSKKLLLSDSGFYLCAWSVNHYGTEAFFGQGTRLTVV.

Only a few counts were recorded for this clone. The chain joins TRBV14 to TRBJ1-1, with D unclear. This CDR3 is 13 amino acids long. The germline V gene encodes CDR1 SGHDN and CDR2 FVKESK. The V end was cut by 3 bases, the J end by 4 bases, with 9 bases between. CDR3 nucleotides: TGTGCCAGCAGCCATAGACACTTCACTGAAGCTTTCTTT. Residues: CASSHRHFTEAFF.

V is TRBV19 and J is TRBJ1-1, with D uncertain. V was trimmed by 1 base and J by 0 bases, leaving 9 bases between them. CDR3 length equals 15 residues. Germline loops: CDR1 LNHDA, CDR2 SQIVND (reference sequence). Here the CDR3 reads CASSIGSGMNTEAFF. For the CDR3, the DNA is TGTGCCAGTAGTATAGGGAGCGGGATGAACACTGAAGCTTTCTTT.

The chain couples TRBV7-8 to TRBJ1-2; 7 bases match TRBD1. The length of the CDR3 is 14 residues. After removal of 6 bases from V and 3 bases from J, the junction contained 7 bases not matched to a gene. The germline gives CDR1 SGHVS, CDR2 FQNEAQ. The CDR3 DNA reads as TGTGCCAGCAGGCCTGACAGGGAAGACTATGGCTACACCTTC. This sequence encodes CASRPDREDYGYTF.

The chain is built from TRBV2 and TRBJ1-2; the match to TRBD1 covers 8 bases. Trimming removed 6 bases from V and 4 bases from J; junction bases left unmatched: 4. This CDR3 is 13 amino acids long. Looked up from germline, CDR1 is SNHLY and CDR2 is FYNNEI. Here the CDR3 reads CASSDRGAYGYTF. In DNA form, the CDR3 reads TGTGCCAGCAGCGACAGGGGTGCCTATGGCTACACCTTC. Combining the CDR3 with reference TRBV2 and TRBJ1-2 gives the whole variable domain EPEVTQTPSHQVTQMGQEVILRCVPISNHLYFYWYRQILGQKVEFLVSFYNNEISEKSEIFDDQFSVERPDGSNFTLKIRSTKLEDSAMYFCASSDRGAYGYTFGSGTRLTVV.

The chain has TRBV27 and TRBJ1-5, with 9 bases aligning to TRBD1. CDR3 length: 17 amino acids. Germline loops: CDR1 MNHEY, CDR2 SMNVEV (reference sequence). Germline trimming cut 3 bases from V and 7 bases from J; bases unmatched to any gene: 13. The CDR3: CASSFYGTGKMTQPQHF. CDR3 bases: TGTGCCAGCAGTTTCTATGGGACAGGGAAAATGACCCAGCCCCAGCATTTT.

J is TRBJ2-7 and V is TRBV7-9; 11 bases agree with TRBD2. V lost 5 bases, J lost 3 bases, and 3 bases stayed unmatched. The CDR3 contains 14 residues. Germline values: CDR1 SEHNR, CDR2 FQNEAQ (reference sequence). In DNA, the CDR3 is TGTGCCAGCAGCGGTCTAGCGGGAGGCTACGAGCAGTACTTC. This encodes CASSGLAGGYEQYF.

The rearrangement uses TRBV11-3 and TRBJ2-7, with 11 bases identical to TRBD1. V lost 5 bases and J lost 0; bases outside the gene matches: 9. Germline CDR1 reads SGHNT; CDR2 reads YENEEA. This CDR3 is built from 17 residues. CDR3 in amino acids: CASSPYLGQGVSYEQYF. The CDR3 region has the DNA TGTGCCAGCAGCCCTTATTTGGGACAGGGGGTCTCCTACGAGCAGTACTTC.

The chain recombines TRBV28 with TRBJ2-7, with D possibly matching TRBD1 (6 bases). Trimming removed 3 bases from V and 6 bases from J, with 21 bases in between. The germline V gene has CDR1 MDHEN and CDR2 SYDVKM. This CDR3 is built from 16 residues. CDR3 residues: CASSFHHLLGAFEQYF. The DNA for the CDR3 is TGTGCCAGCAGTTTCCACCACCTCTTGGGGGCTTTCGAGCAGTACTTC.

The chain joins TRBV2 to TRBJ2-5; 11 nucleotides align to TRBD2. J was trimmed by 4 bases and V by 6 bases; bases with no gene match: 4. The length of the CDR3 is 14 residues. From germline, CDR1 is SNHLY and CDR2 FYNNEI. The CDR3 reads CASSQLAGAETQYF. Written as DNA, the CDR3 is TGTGCCAGCAGCCAACTAGCGGGAGCAGAGACCCAGTACTTC.

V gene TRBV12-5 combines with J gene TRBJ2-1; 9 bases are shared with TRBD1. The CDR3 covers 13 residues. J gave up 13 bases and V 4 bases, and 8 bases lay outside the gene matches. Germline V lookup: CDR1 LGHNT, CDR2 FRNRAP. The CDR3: CASGSGQGLSQFF. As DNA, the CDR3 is TGTGCTAGTGGTTCCGGACAGGGGCTGAGCCAGTTCTTC.